The rows below give T cell receptor beta chains drawn from one sample of a study of blood T cell repertoires in COVID-19. Libraries were prepared by immunoSEQ multiplex PCR; TCRdb keeps only in-frame clonotypes and omits some of them. The sample has about 150,000 clones, 87% seen once. The material sequenced was PBMCs or T cells enriched from blood (not recorded which). The receptors were sampled from a woman aged 40-49 years who had been exposed to COVID-19. Each CDR3 is given with its conserved first and last residue. A D gene is named only where the DNA matches it firmly. Some rows have no size entry. The others give once, few or many, or a class for an expanded clone.

D,V,size,J,DNA,CDR3
NA,TRBV4-3,NA,TRBJ2-3,TGCGCCAGCAGCCAAGGTTCAGGATTTCACACAGATACGCAGTATTTT,CASSQGSGFHTDTQYF
TRBD1,TRBV5-8,NA,TRBJ1-2,TGTGCCAGCAGAGAAACAGGGGGCGTTGTTGGCTACACCTTC,CASRETGGVVGYTF
NA,TRBV27,NA,TRBJ2-7,TGTGCCAGCAGTTTATCCCCCGGACTGGGCCTCTCCTACGAGCAGTACTTC,CASSLSPGLGLSYEQYF
NA,TRBV7-9,few,TRBJ2-7,TGTGCCAGCACTCAGGGGACCTCCTACGAGCAGTACTTC,CASTQGTSYEQYF
NA,TRBV29-1,NA,TRBJ1-1,TGCAGCGCTGCCCCAGGGGAAAAGAACACTGAAGCTTTCTTT,CSAAPGEKNTEAFF
NA,TRBV27,NA,TRBJ1-2,TGTGCCAGCTACCCTAGGGGACAACCACTCTTGAACTATGGCTACACCTTC,CASYPRGQPLLNYGYTF
TRBD1,TRBV4-1,NA,TRBJ1-6,TGCGCCAGCAGCCAAGATCGGACAGGGGGTTCACCCCTCCACTTT,CASSQDRTGGSPLHF
NA,TRBV18,NA,TRBJ1-1,TGTGCCAGCTCGCAATCCAGGGAAACTGAAGCTTTCTTT,CASSQSRETEAFF
NA,TRBV28,NA,TRBJ1-2,TGTGCCAGCAGTTGGCAGGGGTATGGCTACACCTTC,CASSWQGYGYTF
TRBD2,TRBV9,NA,TRBJ2-3,TGTGCCAGCAGCGTAGAAACGGGGGGAAAAGATACGCAGTATTTT,CASSVETGGKDTQYF
TRBD2,TRBV19,few,TRBJ2-2,TGTGCCAGTAGTATGGCGGGGGGCACCACCGGGGAGCTGTTTTTT,CASSMAGGTTGELFF
NA,TRBV6-5,NA,TRBJ2-5,TGTGCCAGCAGTTACTCGAACGGGGGAGAGACCCAGTACTTC,CASSYSNGGETQYF
NA,TRBV24-1,few,TRBJ1-6,TGTGCCACCAGTGATTTCGGGGGTCGGCCCCTATTGTGTGATTCACCCCTCCACTTT,CATSDFGGRPLLCDSPLHF
NA,TRBV4-1,NA,TRBJ2-7,TGCGCCAGCAGCCAAGATCCGGCTAGCCGGGAGCAGTACTTC,CASSQDPASREQYF
NA,TRBV7-9,NA,TRBJ2-7,TGTGCCAGCAGCTTAGGAGGGGGCGAGCAGTACTTC,CASSLGGGEQYF
NA,TRBV5-4,NA,TRBJ2-2,TGTGCCAGCAGCTTAGACAGTTACACCGGGGAGCTGTTTTTT,CASSLDSYTGELFF
NA,TRBV9,NA,TRBJ1-2,TGTGCCAGCAGCGAACGGAAGCCTGGCGGCTATGGCTACACCTTC,CASSERKPGGYGYTF
TRBD1,TRBV5-1,NA,TRBJ1-6,TGCGCCAGCAGCTTAAAAACCGGGACAGGGAATTCACCCCTCCACTTT,CASSLKTGTGNSPLHF
TRBD2,TRBV27,NA,TRBJ2-7,TGTGCCAGCAGTTTATCAGCGAGCGGGATAGACGAGCAGTACTTC,CASSLSASGIDEQYF
NA,TRBV7-9,NA,TRBJ1-5,TGTGCCAGCAGCTTGAATAGTGGGCGAGATCAGCCCCAGCATTTT,CASSLNSGRDQPQHF
NA,TRBV4-1,NA,TRBJ2-7,TGCGCCAGCAGCCGACAGGTCGGTATCTACGAGCAGTACTTC,CASSRQVGIYEQYF
TRBD2,TRBV5-5,NA,TRBJ2-1,TGTGCCAGCACCACCGGGGGGATGGGCAATGAGCAGTTCTTC,CASTTGGMGNEQFF
TRBD1,TRBV5-4,NA,TRBJ2-2,TGTGCCAGCAGCCTCACCGGGACAGGGTTCACCGGGGAGCTGTTTTTT,CASSLTGTGFTGELFF
NA,TRBV6-1,NA,TRBJ2-7,TGTGCCAGCAGTGAAAGACCCCGGGATAACGAGCAGTACTTC,CASSERPRDNEQYF
NA,TRBV9,NA,TRBJ2-3,TGTGCCAGCAGCCCAGCGCCGCCAGATACGCAGTATTTT,CASSPAPPDTQYF
NA,TRBV12-3/TRBV12-4,NA,TRBJ1-3,TGTGCCAGCAGTCTGGGCAACACCATATATTTT,CASSLGNTIYF
NA,TRBV27,NA,TRBJ2-3,TGTGCCAGCAGTGCGCGACAGGATACGCAGTATTTT,CASSARQDTQYF
NA,TRBV5-1,NA,TRBJ1-1,TGCGCCAGCAGCTTGGACTGGGAGGAGGAGAACACTGAAGCTTTCTTT,CASSLDWEEENTEAFF
TRBD1,TRBV5-1,NA,TRBJ1-4,TGCGCCAGCAGCTTACAGGGGGATGAAAAACTGTTTTTT,CASSLQGDEKLFF
NA,TRBV6-2/TRBV6-3,NA,TRBJ1-1,TGTGCCAGCAGTTACGCCGGGAGGTTCACTGAAGCTTTCTTT,CASSYAGRFTEAFF
TRBD2,TRBV6-5,few,TRBJ2-3,TGTGCCAGCAGAGGACTAGCGGGGGACACAGATACGCAGTATTTT,CASRGLAGDTDTQYF
NA,TRBV2,few,TRBJ2-7,TGTGCCAGCAGTCAGAACGAGGCTGGCGAGCAGTACTTC,CASSQNEAGEQYF
NA,TRBV9,NA,TRBJ1-1,TGTGCCAGCAGCCTACAGGGTGGGGGAACTGAAGCTTTCTTT,CASSLQGGGTEAFF
TRBD1,TRBV5-4,NA,TRBJ1-2,TGTGCCAGCAGCCCGGGACAGGTGGCCTATGGCTACACCTTC,CASSPGQVAYGYTF
TRBD1,TRBV19,NA,TRBJ1-5,TGTGCCAGTAGTATCGACAGGGGTCAGCCCCAGCATTTT,CASSIDRGQPQHF
NA,TRBV19,NA,TRBJ1-5,TGTGCCAGTAAGTTCACAGGGCACCCCAATCAGCCCCAGCATTTT,CASKFTGHPNQPQHF
NA,TRBV27,NA,TRBJ1-5,TGTGCCAGCAGTTTAACAGGGCAACTACAGCCCCAGCATTTT,CASSLTGQLQPQHF
TRBD1,TRBV7-2,NA,TRBJ1-2,TGTGCCAGCAGCCTAGGGACAGGGGATGGCTACACCTTC,CASSLGTGDGYTF
NA,TRBV4-3,few,TRBJ1-1,TGCGCCAGCAGCCAGGCACCGGGTGGCATGAACACTGAAGCTTTCTTT,CASSQAPGGMNTEAFF
NA,TRBV5-1,NA,TRBJ1-6,TGCGCCAGCAGCTTCGGGGGGGGCAATTCACCCCTCCACTTT,CASSFGGGNSPLHF
NA,TRBV13,NA,TRBJ1-2,TGTGCCAGCAGCTTAGATTCGGGGGGGCACGGCTACACCTTC,CASSLDSGGHGYTF
NA,TRBV5-1,NA,TRBJ2-1,TGCGCCAGCAGCTCGCACCGGGACTTCAAGATTTACAATGAGCAGTTCTTC,CASSSHRDFKIYNEQFF
TRBD1,TRBV7-9,NA,TRBJ1-2,TGTGCCAGCAGCTCATCGGGACAGGGGGCGAAAGGAATCTATGGCTACACCTTC,CASSSSGQGAKGIYGYTF
NA,TRBV12-5,NA,TRBJ2-3,TGTGCTAGTGGTTTGACTTCCGGGACGGCGGGGACGCAGTATTTT,CASGLTSGTAGTQYF
NA,TRBV7-2,NA,TRBJ2-1,TGTGCCAGCAGCTTGGTGAGACAGCTCGGCAATGAGCAGTTCTTC,CASSLVRQLGNEQFF
TRBD2,TRBV2,NA,TRBJ2-1,TGTGCCCGGCCCCCGGCGGGGGGGCCCAATGAGCAGTTCTTC,CARPPAGGPNEQFF
TRBD1,TRBV19,NA,TRBJ1-6,TGTGCCAGTAGTGGCTCTTGGACAGGGGCTAATTCACCCCTCCACTTT,CASSGSWTGANSPLHF
NA,TRBV7-2,NA,TRBJ1-1,TGTGCCAGCAGCTTACTCGGCAGGGGCGTTGAAGCTTTCTTT,CASSLLGRGVEAFF
NA,TRBV28,NA,TRBJ1-2,TGTGCCAGCAATACAGGGAAAAGAGGCTACACCTTC,CASNTGKRGYTF
TRBD1,TRBV5-1,NA,TRBJ1-2,TGCGCCAGCAGCTTAAGACAGGGGGCGTCGGCTGGCTACACCTTC,CASSLRQGASAGYTF
TRBD1,TRBV27,NA,TRBJ1-5,TGTGCCAGCAGTGCAACAGGGGGGCAGCCCCAGCATTTT,CASSATGGQPQHF
TRBD2,TRBV7-7,NA,TRBJ2-7,TGTGCCAGCAGCCCCAAGACGACTAGCGGGAGTAACGAGCAGTACTTC,CASSPKTTSGSNEQYF
TRBD1,TRBV4-1,NA,TRBJ1-1,TGCGCCAGCAGCCTACATATGACAGGGAGCACTGAAGCTTTCTTT,CASSLHMTGSTEAFF